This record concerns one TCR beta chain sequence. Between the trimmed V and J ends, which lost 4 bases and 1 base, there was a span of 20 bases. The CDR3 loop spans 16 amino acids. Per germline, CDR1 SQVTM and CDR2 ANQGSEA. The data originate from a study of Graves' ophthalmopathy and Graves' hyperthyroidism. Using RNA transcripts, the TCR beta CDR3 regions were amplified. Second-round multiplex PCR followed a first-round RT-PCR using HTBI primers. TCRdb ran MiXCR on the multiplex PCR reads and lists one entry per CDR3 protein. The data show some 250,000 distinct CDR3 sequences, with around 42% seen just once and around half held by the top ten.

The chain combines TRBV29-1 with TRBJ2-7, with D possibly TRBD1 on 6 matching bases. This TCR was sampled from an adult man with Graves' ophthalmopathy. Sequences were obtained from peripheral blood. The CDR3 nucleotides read TGCAGCGTTGGGGGGCGTGGGGACATAAGATCCTACGAGCAGTACTTC. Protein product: CSVGGRGDIRSYEQYF.